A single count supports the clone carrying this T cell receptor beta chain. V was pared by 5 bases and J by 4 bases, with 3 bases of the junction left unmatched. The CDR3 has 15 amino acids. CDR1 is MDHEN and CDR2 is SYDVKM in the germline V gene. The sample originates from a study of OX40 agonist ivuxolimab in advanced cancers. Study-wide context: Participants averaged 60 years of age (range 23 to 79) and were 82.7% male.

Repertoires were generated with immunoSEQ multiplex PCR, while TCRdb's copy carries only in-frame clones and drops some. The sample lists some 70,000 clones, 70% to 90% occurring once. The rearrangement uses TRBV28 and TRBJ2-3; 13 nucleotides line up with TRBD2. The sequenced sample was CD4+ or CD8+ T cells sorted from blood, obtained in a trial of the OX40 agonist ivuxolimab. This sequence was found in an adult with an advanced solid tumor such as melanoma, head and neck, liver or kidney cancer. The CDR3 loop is CASSRLAGGPDTQYF. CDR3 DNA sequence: TGTGCCAGCAGTCGACTAGCGGGAGGCCCAGATACGCAGTATTTT. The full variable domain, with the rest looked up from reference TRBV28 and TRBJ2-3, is DVKVTQSSRYLVKRTGEKVFLECVQDMDHENMFWYRQDPGLGLRLIYFSYDVKMKEKGDIPEGYSVSREKKERFSLILESASTNQTSMYLCASSRLAGGPDTQYFGPGTRLTVL.